The T cell receptor beta chain described here comes from a study of radiotherapy plus CTLA-4 blockade in lung cancer. The CDR3 extends over 10 amino acids. The germline V and J ends were trimmed by 8 bases and 5 bases, with 6 bases remaining between them. CDR1 and CDR2 from the germline V gene are KGHSH and LQKENI. The assay was immunoSEQ multiplex PCR, and TCRdb's table has in-frame clones only and misses some. This table holds about 28,000 clones, 70% to 80% found once. Participants had chemo-refractory metastatic non-small-cell lung cancer and were treated with focal radiation plus ipilimumab CTLA-4 blockade. A note on this clone: The antigen remains unidentified.

Study outcomes and limitations: Blood saw expansion of tumor-derived TCR clones after radiotherapy plus ipilimumab.

This TCR was sampled from a human donor with non-small cell lung cancer that progressed on radiotherapy plus ipilimumab. Here the sequenced sample was peripheral blood, taken from a patient treated with radiotherapy plus ipilimumab. This chain links TRBV18 with TRBJ2-5; possible D gene TRBD2, 6 bases. CDR3 in amino acids: CASRGETQYF. The CDR3 bases are TGTGCCAGCCGGGGGGAGACCCAGTACTTC.